This TCR beta chain stems from a study of T-cell memory formation after mild COVID-19. After 5'RACE with constant-segment primers, TCR alpha and TCR beta cDNA libraries carrying sample barcodes and UMIs were obtained. Via MiXCR, TCRdb re-called the 5' RACE reads, giving one row per CDR3 protein. In the table there are roughly 450,000 distinct CDR3 sequences, approximately 18% of which are singletons. Study outcomes and limitations: The study detected some responding clones in pre-infection memory, suggesting cross-reactive memory joined. Contracting CD8+ clones were enriched in EMRA, CD4+ mainly in CM and EM.

There are many counts of this clonotype. Its target is not known. This CDR3 is 13 amino acids long. Trimming at V came to 7 bases and at J to 2 bases, leaving 4 bases not matched to a gene. The germline V gene has CDR1 MNHNY and CDR2 SVGAGI (reference sequence). The chain carries TRBV6-6 and TRBJ1-2; the match to TRBD1 covers 7 bases. The sequenced sample was PBMCs or a T cell subset sorted from them (not recorded which). The receptor comes from an adult woman who had mild COVID-19 (a few samples of this study predate the infection). Cell type and time point are not known. The CDR3 spells CASTLTGNYGYTF. CDR3 bases: TGTGCCAGCACGTTGACAGGGAACTATGGCTACACCTTC.